This T cell receptor (beta chain) originates from a study of T-cell reconstitution after alpha-beta-depleted transplantation in children. Unique molecular identifiers tagged the TCRbeta library. One entry per CDR3 protein results from TCRdb running MiXCR on the PCR reads. This sample carries about a million distinct CDR3 sequences, about 30% of them seen once, and the ten largest clones take 28%. CDR3 length: 18 residues. The V end was cut by 1 base, the J end by 3 bases, with 18 bases between. Germline V gene lookup returns CDR1 SGHAT and CDR2 FQNNGV. This clonotype was counted at least ten times. This receptor was obtained from a boy under three years old who had a stem cell transplant for SCID, so the T cells may come from the graft donor. This chain uses TRBV11-2 with TRBJ2-2; D not resolved. Specimen: PBMCs, mostly from graft donor cells, collected 360 days after TCRalphabeta/CD19-depleted stem cell transplant. The CDR3, as DNA: TGTGCCAGCAGCTTAGTCGGCAGGTCGGCGATTTACACCGGGGAGCTGTTTTTT. Amino acid sequence: CASSLVGRSAIYTGELFF.